The rows below give T cell receptor beta chains drawn from one sample of a study of blood T cell repertoires in COVID-19. Generated by immunoSEQ multiplex PCR, the TCRdb table keeps only in-frame clones and is missing some. The data contain roughly 130,000 clones, about 92% of them singletons. The sequenced sample was peripheral blood. These receptors were obtained from a man aged 55 to 70 with COVID-19, enrolled during active disease. Both conserved end residues are part of each CDR3. D genes are given only for firm matches. Only some rows state a clone size, as once, few, many or a class for expanded clones.

j_gene	len	v_gene	d_gene	abundance	CDR3nt	CDR3aa
TRBJ2-7	14	TRBV5-4	TRBD2	once	TGTGCCAGCAGCCCGACTAGCGGGACGTACGAGCAGTACTTC	CASSPTSGTYEQYF
TRBJ1-2	14	TRBV6-5	NA	NA	TGTGCCAGCAGTCCCCGGGGGGACAACTATGGCTACACCTTC	CASSPRGDNYGYTF
TRBJ2-7	15	TRBV19	TRBD2	NA	TGTGCCAGTAGTATGAGTAGCGGGAGAATCTACGAGCAGTACTTC	CASSMSSGRIYEQYF
TRBJ1-2	14	TRBV7-9	TRBD1	NA	TGTGCCAGCAGCTTACCCCGACAGGGCCACGGCTACACCTTC	CASSLPRQGHGYTF
TRBJ1-5	15	TRBV28	NA	NA	TGTGCCAGCTCTCCTGGGGGGGAAGGGAATCAGCCCCAGCATTTT	CASSPGGEGNQPQHF
TRBJ1-5	14	TRBV27	TRBD1	few	TGTGCCAGCAGTTTCCGGGACAGGAATCAGCCCCAGCATTTT	CASSFRDRNQPQHF
TRBJ2-3	16	TRBV5-1	TRBD2	NA	TGCGCCAGCAGCTTTCGGACTAGCGGGAATTCGGATACGCAGTATTTT	CASSFRTSGNSDTQYF
TRBJ2-7	13	TRBV28	TRBD1	NA	TGTGCCAGCAGACGACAGGGGGCTGGGGAGCAGTACTTC	CASRRQGAGEQYF
TRBJ2-5	13	TRBV27	NA	NA	TGTGCCAGCAGTTTGGGGCCCACGGAGACCCAGTACTTC	CASSLGPTETQYF
TRBJ1-5	15	TRBV19	NA	NA	TGTGCCAGTAGTATGCGAGGTTTCGGCAATCAGCCCCAGCATTTT	CASSMRGFGNQPQHF
TRBJ1-1	15	TRBV20-1	TRBD1	few	TGCAGTGCTAGTACAGGGGGCGCAGGGAACACTGAAGCTTTCTTT	CSASTGGAGNTEAFF
TRBJ2-4	18	TRBV9	TRBD2	NA	TGTGCCAGCAGCGGGGCTAGCGGGGGCGAACTAGCCAAAAACATTCAGTACTTC	CASSGASGGELAKNIQYF
TRBJ2-1	15	TRBV3-1/TRBV3-2	NA	NA	TGTGCCAGCAGCCAAAACCCAGGGGCGCTAAATGAGCAGTTCTTC	CASSQNPGALNEQFF
TRBJ1-6	17	TRBV5-1	NA	NA	TGCGCCAGCAGCATACGATCTCCACTCCAGGGGACTTCACCCCTCCACTTT	CASSIRSPLQGTSPLHF
TRBJ1-1	14	TRBV27	NA	NA	TGTGCCAGCAGCCTTTCCGGGACAAACACTGAAGCTTTCTTT	CASSLSGTNTEAFF
TRBJ2-1	17	TRBV7-9	TRBD2	NA	TGTGCCAGCAGTCGAGGGACTAGCGGAGACACTTACAATGAGCAGTTCTTC	CASSRGTSGDTYNEQFF
TRBJ1-4	14	TRBV19	NA	once	TGTGCCAGTAGTATCCAGGGTAATAATGAAAAACTGTTTTTT	CASSIQGNNEKLFF
TRBJ1-2	14	TRBV6-5	TRBD1	NA	TGTGCCACCAACCCGGACAGGGGGCGGAATGGCTACACCTTC	CATNPDRGRNGYTF
TRBJ1-3	12	TRBV27	NA	NA	TGTGCCAGCGGGGGCGCGGGAAACACCATATATTTT	CASGGAGNTIYF
TRBJ2-1	13	TRBV2	TRBD1	NA	TGTGCCAGCAGTGATGACAGGGGATATGAGCAGTTCTTC	CASSDDRGYEQFF
TRBJ1-6	15	TRBV5-6	NA	NA	TGTGCCAGCAGCTTCCGCGAGGCTGGGAATTCACCCCTCCACTTT	CASSFREAGNSPLHF
TRBJ1-1	13	TRBV5-1	NA	NA	TGCGCCAGCGGAGACAGGTTAAACACTGAAGCTTTCTTT	CASGDRLNTEAFF
TRBJ1-2	13	TRBV5-1	NA	NA	TGCGCCAGCAGCTTTCGGGGAGAGTATGGCTACACCTTC	CASSFRGEYGYTF
TRBJ2-2	12	TRBV12-3/TRBV12-4	NA	NA	TGTGCCAGCAGAGCCGGCACCGGGGAGCTGTTTTTT	CASRAGTGELFF
TRBJ2-2	15	TRBV2	TRBD2	NA	TGTGCCAGCAGGCGACTAGCGGCTAACACCGGGGAGCTGTTTTTT	CASRRLAANTGELFF
TRBJ1-1	14	TRBV5-1	NA	NA	TGCGCCAGCAGCTTGATTAGAGGAGGGACTGAAGCTTTCTTT	CASSLIRGGTEAFF
TRBJ2-3	18	TRBV29-1	TRBD2	NA	TGCAGCGTTGTTGGGGGGCTAGCGGGAGGGCCTAGCACAGATACGCAGTATTTT	CSVVGGLAGGPSTDTQYF
TRBJ1-1	16	TRBV5-1	TRBD1	NA	TGCGCCAGCAGCCTACAGGGGGAGATATGGAACACTGAAGCTTTCTTT	CASSLQGEIWNTEAFF
TRBJ2-1	20	TRBV19	NA	NA	TGTGCCAGTAGTACTCACAACTTGGTAACTAGACCCGGCTCCTACAATGAGCAGTTCTTC	CASSTHNLVTRPGSYNEQFF
TRBJ2-2	13	TRBV19	NA	NA	TGTGCCAGTACCTCCCGGAACACCGGGGAGCTGTTTTTT	CASTSRNTGELFF
TRBJ2-7	14	TRBV19	NA	NA	TGTGCCAGTAAGGAACAGGGAGAGTCCTACGAGCAGTACTTC	CASKEQGESYEQYF
TRBJ1-3	13	TRBV6-1	TRBD1	NA	TGTGCCAGCAGTGACAGGGGGCGAAACACCATATATTTT	CASSDRGRNTIYF
TRBJ2-3	17	TRBV29-1	TRBD2	NA	TGCAGCGTTGTGGCTAGCGGGAGTTCCGTTAGCACAGATACGCAGTATTTT	CSVVASGSSVSTDTQYF
TRBJ2-1	15	TRBV11-2	NA	NA	TGTGCCAGCAGCTTAATTAGGGGGTCGTCGAATGAGCAGTTCTTC	CASSLIRGSSNEQFF
TRBJ2-7	16	TRBV7-2	TRBD2	NA	TGTGCCAGCAGCTTAGCACTAGCGGGAGGTTCCTACGAGCAGTACTTC	CASSLALAGGSYEQYF
TRBJ1-2	14	TRBV18	TRBD1	NA	TGTGCCAGCTCGCCCGACAGGGGTGATCGCGGCTACACCTTC	CASSPDRGDRGYTF
TRBJ2-3	16	TRBV5-1	NA	NA	TGCGCCAGCAGCTTGGACGCGGAGAGTAGATCCGATACGCAGTATTTT	CASSLDAESRSDTQYF
TRBJ1-5	14	TRBV3-1/TRBV3-2	TRBD1	NA	TGTGCCAGCAGCCCCCGGACAGGGGATCAGCCCCAGCATTTT	CASSPRTGDQPQHF
TRBJ2-7	16	TRBV11-2	TRBD1	NA	TGTGCCAGCAGCCCCAGGAGGGGGACAGGTGTCTACGAGCAGTACTTC	CASSPRRGTGVYEQYF
TRBJ2-5	17	TRBV7-9	TRBD1	NA	TGTGCCAGCAGCTTAGCCGGGACAGGGGGTTTTCAAGAGACCCAGTACTTC	CASSLAGTGGFQETQYF
TRBJ1-2	14	TRBV5-1	NA	NA	TGCGCCAGCAGCTTGGGACAGCCTAACTATGGCTACACCTTC	CASSLGQPNYGYTF
TRBJ1-2	14	TRBV7-3	TRBD1	NA	TGTGCCAGCAGTTTACCGGGACAGGACTATGGCTACACCTTC	CASSLPGQDYGYTF
TRBJ2-1	11	TRBV12-3/TRBV12-4	NA	NA	TGTGCCGCTGGGAAGGGGTATGAGCAGTTCTTC	CAAGKGYEQFF
TRBJ2-2	14	TRBV29-1	NA	NA	TGCAGCGCCGCCCCGACAGCGAACACCGGGGAGCTGTTTTTT	CSAAPTANTGELFF
TRBJ2-1	12	TRBV23-1	NA	NA	TGCGCCAGCACCCCTGGAGACAATGAGCAGTTCTTC	CASTPGDNEQFF
TRBJ1-6	15	TRBV27	NA	once	TGTGCCAGCAGTTTATTAGGGGGTTATAATTCACCCCTCCACTTT	CASSLLGGYNSPLHF
TRBJ2-1	14	TRBV7-9	NA	NA	TGTGCCAGCAGCTTACTTGAGAGTCGGGGTGAGCAGTTCTTC	CASSLLESRGEQFF
TRBJ2-5	14	TRBV3-1/TRBV3-2	TRBD1	NA	TGTGCCAGCAGCCAATCCAGGGGGTTGGAGACCCAGTACTTC	CASSQSRGLETQYF